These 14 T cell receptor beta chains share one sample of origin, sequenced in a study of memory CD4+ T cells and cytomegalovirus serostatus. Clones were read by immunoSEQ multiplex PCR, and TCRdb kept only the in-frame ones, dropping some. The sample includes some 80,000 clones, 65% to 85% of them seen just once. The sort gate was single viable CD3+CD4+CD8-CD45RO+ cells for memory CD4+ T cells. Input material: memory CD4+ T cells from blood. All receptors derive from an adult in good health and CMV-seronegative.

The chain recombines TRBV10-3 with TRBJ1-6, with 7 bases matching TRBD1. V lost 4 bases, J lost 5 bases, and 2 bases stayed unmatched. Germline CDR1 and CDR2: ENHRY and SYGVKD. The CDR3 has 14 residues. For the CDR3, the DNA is TGTGCCATCAGTGGACAGGGTGATAATTCACCCCTCCACTTT. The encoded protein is CAISGQGDNSPLHF.

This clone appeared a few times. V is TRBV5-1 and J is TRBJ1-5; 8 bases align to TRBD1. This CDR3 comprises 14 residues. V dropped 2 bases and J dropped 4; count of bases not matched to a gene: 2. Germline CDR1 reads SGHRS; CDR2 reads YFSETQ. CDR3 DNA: TGCGCCAGCAGCTTTGGGACAGGAAATCAGCCCCAGCATTTT. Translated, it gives CASSFGTGNQPQHF.

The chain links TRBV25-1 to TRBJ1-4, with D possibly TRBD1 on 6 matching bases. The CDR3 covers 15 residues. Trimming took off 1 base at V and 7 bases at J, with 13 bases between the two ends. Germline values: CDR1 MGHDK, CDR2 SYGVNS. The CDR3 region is CASSELPGASEKLFF. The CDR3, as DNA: TGTGCCAGCAGTGAATTGCCGGGGGCGAGTGAAAAACTGTTTTTT.

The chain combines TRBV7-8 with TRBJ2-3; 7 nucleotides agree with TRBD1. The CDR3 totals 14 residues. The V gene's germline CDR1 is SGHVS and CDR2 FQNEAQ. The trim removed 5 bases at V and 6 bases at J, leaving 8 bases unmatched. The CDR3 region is CASSLMTGLDTQYF. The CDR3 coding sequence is TGTGCCAGCAGCCTCATGACAGGGTTGGATACGCAGTATTTT. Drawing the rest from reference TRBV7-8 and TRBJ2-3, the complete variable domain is GAGVSQSPRYKVAKRGQDVALRCDPISGHVSLFWYQQALGQGPEFLTYFQNEAQLDKSGLPSDRFFAERPEGSVSTLKIQRTQQEDSAVYLCASSLMTGLDTQYFGPGTRLTVL.

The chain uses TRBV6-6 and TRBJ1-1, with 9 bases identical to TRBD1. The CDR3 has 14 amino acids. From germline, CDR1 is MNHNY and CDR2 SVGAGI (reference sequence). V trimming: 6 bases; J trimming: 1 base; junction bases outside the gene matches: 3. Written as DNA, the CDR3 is TGTGCCAGCAGCGAGGGACAGGGGAACACTGAAGCTTTCTTT. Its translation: CASSEGQGNTEAFF.

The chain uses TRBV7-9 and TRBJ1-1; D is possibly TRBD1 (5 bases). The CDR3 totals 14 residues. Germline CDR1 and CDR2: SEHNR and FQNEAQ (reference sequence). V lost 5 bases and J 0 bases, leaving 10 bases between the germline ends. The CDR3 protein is CASSPGRMNTEAFF. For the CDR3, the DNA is TGTGCCAGCAGCCCAGGGCGGATGAACACTGAAGCTTTCTTT.

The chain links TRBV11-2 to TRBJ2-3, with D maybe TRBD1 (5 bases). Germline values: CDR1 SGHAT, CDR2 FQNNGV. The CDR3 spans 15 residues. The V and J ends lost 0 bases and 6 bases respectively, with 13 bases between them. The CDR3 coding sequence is TGTGCCAGCAGCTTAGATCTAAGGGGCTCCGATACGCAGTATTTT. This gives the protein CASSLDLRGSDTQYF.

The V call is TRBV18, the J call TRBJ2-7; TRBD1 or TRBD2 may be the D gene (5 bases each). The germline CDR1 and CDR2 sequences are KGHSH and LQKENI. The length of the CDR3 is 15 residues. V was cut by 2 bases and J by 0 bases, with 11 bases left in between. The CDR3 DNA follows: TGTGCCAGCTCACCAGAGGGGATATCCTCCTACGAGCAGTACTTC. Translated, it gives CASSPEGISSYEQYF.

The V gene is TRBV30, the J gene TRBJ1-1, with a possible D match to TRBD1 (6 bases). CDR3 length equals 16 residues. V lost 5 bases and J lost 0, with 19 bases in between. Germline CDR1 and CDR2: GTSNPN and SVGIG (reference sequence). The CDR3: CAWRKSTGRMNTEAFF. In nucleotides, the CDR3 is TGTGCCTGGCGCAAGTCGACAGGACGTATGAACACTGAAGCTTTCTTT.

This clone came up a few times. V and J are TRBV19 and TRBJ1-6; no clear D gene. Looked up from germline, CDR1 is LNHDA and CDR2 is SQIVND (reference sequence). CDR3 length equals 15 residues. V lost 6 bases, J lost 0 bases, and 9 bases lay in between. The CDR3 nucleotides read TGTGCCAGTAGCTCGATGAGCTCCTATAATTCACCCCTCCACTTT. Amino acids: CASSSMSSYNSPLHF.

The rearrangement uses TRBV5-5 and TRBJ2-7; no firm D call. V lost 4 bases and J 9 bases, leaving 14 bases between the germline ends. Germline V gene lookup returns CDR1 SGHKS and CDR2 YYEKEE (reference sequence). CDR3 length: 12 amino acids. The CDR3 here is CASSPDRMGQYF. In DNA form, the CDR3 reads TGTGCCAGCAGCCCGGACCGCATGGGGCAGTACTTC. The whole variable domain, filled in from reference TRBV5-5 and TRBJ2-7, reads DAGVTQSPTHLIKTRGQQVTLRCSPISGHKSVSWYQQVLGQGPQFIFQYYEKEERGRGNFPDRFSARQFPNYSSELNVNALLLGDSALYLCASSPDRMGQYFGPGTRLTVT.

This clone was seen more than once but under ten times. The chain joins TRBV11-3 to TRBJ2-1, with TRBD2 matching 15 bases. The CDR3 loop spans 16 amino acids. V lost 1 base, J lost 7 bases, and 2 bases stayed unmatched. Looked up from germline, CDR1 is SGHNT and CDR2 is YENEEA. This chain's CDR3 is CASSLGTSGGANEQFF. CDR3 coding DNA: TGTGCCAGCAGCTTAGGGACTAGCGGGGGGGCAAATGAGCAGTTCTTC.

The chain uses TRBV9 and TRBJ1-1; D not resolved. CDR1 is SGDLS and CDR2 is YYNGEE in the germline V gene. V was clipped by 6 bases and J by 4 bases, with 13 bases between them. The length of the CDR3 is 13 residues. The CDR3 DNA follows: TGTGCCAGCAACCTTCGGGGTTCCACTGAAGCTTTCTTT. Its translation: CASNLRGSTEAFF.

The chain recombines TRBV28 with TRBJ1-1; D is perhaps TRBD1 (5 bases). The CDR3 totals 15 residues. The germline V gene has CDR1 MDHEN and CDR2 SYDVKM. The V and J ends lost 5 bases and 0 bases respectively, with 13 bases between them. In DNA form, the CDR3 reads TGTGCCAGCAGTGAGGGGACGTTAATGAACACTGAAGCTTTCTTT. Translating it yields CASSEGTLMNTEAFF. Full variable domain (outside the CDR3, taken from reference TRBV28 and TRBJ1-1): DVKVTQSSRYLVKRTGEKVFLECVQDMDHENMFWYRQDPGLGLRLIYFSYDVKMKEKGDIPEGYSVSREKKERFSLILESASTNQTSMYLCASSEGTLMNTEAFFGQGTRLTVV.